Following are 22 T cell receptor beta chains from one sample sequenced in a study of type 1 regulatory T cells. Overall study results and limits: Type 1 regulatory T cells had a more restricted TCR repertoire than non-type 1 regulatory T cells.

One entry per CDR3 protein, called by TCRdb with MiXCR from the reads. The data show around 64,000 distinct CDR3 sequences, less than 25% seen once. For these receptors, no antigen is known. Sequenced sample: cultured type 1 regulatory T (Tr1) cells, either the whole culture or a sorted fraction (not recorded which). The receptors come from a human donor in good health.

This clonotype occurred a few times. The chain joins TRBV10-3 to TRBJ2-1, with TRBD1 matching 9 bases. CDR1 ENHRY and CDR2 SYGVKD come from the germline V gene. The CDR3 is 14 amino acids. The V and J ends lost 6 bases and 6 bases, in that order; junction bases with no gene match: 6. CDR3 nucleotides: TGTGCCATCAGGCTGGGACAGGGCGTCAATGAGCAGTTCTTC. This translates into CAIRLGQGVNEQFF.

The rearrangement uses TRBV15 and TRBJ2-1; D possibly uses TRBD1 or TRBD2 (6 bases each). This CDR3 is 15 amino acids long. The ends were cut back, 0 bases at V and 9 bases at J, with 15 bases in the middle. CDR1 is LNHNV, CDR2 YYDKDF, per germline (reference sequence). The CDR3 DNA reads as TGTGCCACCAGCAGAGATTTATGGGGGGCCCGTGAGCAGTTCTTC. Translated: CATSRDLWGAREQFF. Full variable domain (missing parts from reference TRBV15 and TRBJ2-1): DAMVIQNPRYQVTQFGKPVTLSCSQTLNHNVMYWYQQKSSQAPKLLFHYYDKDFNNEADTPDNFQSRRPNTSFCFLDIRSPGLGDTAMYLCATSRDLWGAREQFFGPGTRLTVL.

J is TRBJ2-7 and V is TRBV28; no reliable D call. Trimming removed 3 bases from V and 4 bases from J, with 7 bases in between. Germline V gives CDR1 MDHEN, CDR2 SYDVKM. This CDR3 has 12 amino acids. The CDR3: CASSLYRYEQYF. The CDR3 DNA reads TGTGCCAGCAGTTTGTACCGGTACGAGCAGTACTTC.

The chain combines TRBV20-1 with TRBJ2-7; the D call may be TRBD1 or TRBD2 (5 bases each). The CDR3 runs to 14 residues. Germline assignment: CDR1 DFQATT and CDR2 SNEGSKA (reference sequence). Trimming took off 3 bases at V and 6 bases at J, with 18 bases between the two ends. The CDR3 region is CSARDSHLGTEQYF. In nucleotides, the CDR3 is TGCAGTGCTAGGGACTCGCACCTAGGGACCGAGCAGTACTTC.

The CDR3 sequence: CASSQDLTGEQFF. CDR3 coding DNA: TGTGCCAGCAGCCAAGATCTGACCGGGGAGCAGTTCTTC. This chain connects TRBV14 to TRBJ2-1; no clear D gene. In germline, CDR1 is SGHDN, CDR2 FVKESK. The CDR3 totals 13 residues. Trimming took off 0 bases at V and 10 bases at J, with 10 bases between the two ends.

The CDR3 loop reads CASSLRRLTTDTQYF. CDR3 coding DNA: TGTGCCAGCAGTTTGAGGCGGCTAACGACAGATACGCAGTATTTT. The gene calls are TRBV12-3 or TRBV12-4 and TRBJ2-3; no firm D call. The CDR3 has 15 amino acids. The V end was cut by 3 bases, the J end by 3 bases, with 13 bases between.

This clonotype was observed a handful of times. This CDR3 is CASSRRHEQYF. CDR3 sequence (DNA): TGTGCCAGCAGTCGCAGGCACGAGCAGTACTTC. The gene calls are TRBV28 and TRBJ2-7; D gene uncertain. The CDR3 is 11 amino acids. The V end lost 5 bases, the J end lost 5 bases, and 7 bases lay between the germline ends. Germline V gene data show CDR1 as MDHEN and CDR2 as SYDVKM. Filled out from reference TRBV28 and TRBJ2-7, the complete variable domain reads DVKVTQSSRYLVKRTGEKVFLECVQDMDHENMFWYRQDPGLGLRLIYFSYDVKMKEKGDIPEGYSVSREKKERFSLILESASTNQTSMYLCASSRRHEQYFGPGTRLTVT.

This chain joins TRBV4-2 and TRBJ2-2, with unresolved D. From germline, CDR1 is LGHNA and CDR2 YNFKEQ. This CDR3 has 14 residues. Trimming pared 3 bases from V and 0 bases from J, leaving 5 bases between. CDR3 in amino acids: CASSHNSNTGELFF. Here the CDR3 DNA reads TGTGCCAGCAGCCACAACTCGAACACCGGGGAGCTGTTTTTT.

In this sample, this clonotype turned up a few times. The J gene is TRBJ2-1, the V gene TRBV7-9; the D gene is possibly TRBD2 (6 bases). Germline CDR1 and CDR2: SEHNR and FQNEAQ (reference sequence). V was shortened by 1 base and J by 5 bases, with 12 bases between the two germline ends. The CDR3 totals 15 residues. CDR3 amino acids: CASSLGLGGHNEQFF. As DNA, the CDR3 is TGTGCCAGCAGCTTAGGACTGGGAGGCCACAATGAGCAGTTCTTC.

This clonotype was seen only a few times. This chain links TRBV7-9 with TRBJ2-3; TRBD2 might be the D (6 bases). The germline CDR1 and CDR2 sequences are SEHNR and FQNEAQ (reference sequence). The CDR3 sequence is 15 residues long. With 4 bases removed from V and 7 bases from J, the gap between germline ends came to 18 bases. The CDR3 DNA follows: TGTGCCAGCAGCTCCGGGGGTAGCGGAACTAATACGCAGTATTTT. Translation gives CASSSGGSGTNTQYF.

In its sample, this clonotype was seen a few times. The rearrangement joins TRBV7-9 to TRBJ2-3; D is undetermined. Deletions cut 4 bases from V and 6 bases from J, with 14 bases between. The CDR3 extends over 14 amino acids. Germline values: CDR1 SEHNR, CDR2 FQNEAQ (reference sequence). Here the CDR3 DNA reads TGTGCCAGCAGCTGGACCGGACCGCAGGATACGCAGTATTTT. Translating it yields CASSWTGPQDTQYF.

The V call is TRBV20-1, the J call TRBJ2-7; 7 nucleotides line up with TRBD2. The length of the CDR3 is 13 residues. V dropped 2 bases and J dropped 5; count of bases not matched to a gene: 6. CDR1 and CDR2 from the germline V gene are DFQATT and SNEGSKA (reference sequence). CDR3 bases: TGCAGTGCTAGACGCGGGAGTTGGGACGAGCAGTACTTC. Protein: CSARRGSWDEQYF.

The CDR3 here is CASSMEAGVYGYTF. For the CDR3, the DNA is TGTGCCAGTAGTATGGAGGCAGGGGTCTATGGCTACACCTTC. The rearrangement uses TRBV19 and TRBJ1-2; D is perhaps TRBD1 (6 bases). CDR3 size: 14 residues. V gave up 3 bases and J gave up 4 bases, with 12 bases separating them. The germline gives CDR1 LNHDA, CDR2 SQIVND (reference sequence). The entire variable domain, with the rest obtained from reference TRBV19 and TRBJ1-2, is as follows: DGGITQSPKYLFRKEGQNVTLSCEQNLNHDAMYWYRQDPGQGLRLIYYSQIVNDFQKGDIAEGYSVSREKKESFPLTVTSAQKNPTAFYLCASSMEAGVYGYTFGSGTRLTVV.

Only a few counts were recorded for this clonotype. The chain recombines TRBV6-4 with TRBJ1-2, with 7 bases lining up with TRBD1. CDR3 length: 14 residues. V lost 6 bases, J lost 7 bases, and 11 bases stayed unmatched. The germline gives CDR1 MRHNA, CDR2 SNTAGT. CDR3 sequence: CASRMTGPPGGYTF. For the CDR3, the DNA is TGTGCCAGCAGAATGACAGGGCCCCCGGGTGGCTACACCTTC.

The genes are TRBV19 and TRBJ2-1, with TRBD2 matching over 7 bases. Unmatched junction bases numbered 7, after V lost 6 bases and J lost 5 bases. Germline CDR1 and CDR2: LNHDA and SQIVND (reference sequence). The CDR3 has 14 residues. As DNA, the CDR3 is TGTGCCAGTAGGGTGATGGCGGGAGACAATGAGCAGTTCTTC. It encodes CASRVMAGDNEQFF.

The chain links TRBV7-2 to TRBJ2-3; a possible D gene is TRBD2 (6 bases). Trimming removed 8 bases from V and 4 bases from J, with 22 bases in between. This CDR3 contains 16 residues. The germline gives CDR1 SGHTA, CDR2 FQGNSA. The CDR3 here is CASRGRTPAVPDTQYF. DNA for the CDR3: TGTGCCAGCCGAGGGAGGACACCAGCCGTCCCAGATACGCAGTATTTT.

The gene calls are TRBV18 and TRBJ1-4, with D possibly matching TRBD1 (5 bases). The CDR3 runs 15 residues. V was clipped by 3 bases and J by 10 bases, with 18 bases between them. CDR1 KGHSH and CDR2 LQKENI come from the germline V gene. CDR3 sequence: CASSPPAGGVVKLFF. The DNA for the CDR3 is TGTGCCAGCTCACCGCCGGCCGGGGGAGTTGTAAAACTGTTTTTT.

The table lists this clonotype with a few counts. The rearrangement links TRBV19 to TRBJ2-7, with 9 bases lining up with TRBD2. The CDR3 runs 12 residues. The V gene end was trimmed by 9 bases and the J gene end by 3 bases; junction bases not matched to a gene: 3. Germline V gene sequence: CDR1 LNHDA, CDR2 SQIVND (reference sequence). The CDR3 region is CASRGGGYEQYF. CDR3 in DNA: TGTGCCAGCCGCGGGGGGGGCTACGAGCAGTACTTC. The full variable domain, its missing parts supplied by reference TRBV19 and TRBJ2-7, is DGGITQSPKYLFRKEGQNVTLSCEQNLNHDAMYWYRQDPGQGLRLIYYSQIVNDFQKGDIAEGYSVSREKKESFPLTVTSAQKNPTAFYLCASRGGGYEQYFGPGTRLTVT.

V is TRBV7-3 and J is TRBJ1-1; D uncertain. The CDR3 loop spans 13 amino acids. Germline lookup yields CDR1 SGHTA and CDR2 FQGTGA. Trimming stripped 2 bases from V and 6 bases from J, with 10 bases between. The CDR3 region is CASSLLREAEAFF. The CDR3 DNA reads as TGTGCCAGCAGCTTATTGAGGGAGGCTGAAGCTTTCTTT.

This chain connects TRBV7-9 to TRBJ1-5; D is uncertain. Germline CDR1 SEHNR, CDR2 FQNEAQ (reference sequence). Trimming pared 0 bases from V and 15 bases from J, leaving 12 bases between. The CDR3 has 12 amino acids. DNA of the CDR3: TGTGCCAGCAGCTTAGCGAGGTCGCCGCCGCATTTT. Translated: CASSLARSPPHF.

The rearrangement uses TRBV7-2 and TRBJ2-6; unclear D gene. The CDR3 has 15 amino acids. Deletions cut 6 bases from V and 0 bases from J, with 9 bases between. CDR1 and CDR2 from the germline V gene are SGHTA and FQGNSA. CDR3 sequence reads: CASSLTASGANVLTF. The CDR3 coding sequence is TGTGCCAGCAGTTTAACAGCCTCTGGGGCCAACGTCCTGACTTTC.

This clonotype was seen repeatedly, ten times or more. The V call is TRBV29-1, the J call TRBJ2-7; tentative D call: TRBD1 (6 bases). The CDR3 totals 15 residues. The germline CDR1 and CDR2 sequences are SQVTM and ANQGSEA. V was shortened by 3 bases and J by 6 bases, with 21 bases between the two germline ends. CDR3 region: CSVEVPQGTVAEQYF. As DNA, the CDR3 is TGCAGCGTTGAGGTACCCCAGGGGACCGTGGCCGAGCAGTACTTC.